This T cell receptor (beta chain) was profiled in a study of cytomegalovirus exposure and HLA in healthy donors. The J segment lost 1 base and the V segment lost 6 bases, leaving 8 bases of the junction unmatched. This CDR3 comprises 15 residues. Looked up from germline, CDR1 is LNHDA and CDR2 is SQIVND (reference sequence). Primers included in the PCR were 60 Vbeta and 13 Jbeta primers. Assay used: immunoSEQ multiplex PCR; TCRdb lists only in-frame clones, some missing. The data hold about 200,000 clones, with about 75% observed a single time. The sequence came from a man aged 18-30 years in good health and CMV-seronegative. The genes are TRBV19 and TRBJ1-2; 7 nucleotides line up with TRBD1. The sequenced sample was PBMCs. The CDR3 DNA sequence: TGTGCCAGTAGCCGACGGGACAGCTTTAACTATGGCTACACCTTC. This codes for CASSRRDSFNYGYTF.